Sequencing of this T cell receptor (beta chain) was carried out in a study of CD8 T cells in ankylosing spondylitis. In this sample, this clonotype turned up many times. Its specificity is not known. The length of the CDR3 is 14 residues. From germline, CDR1 is SGDLS and CDR2 YYNGEE. The V and J ends lost 3 bases and 4 bases, in that order; junction bases with no gene match: 1. The study's findings and limits: Reports say disease-linked clones showed up significantly more in matched ankylosing spondylitis synovial fluid. For ankylosing spondylitis blood, a TCR beta motif of 7 or 8 highly homologous variants appeared characteristic. Certain motif variants had earlier appeared in reactive arthritis synovial fluid and blood.

Each TCR beta library was made by quantitative 5'-RACE that incorporated molecular barcodes. TCRdb reprocessed the 5' RACE reads via MiXCR and lists one record per CDR3 protein. The table shows 200,000 or so distinct CDR3 sequences, with 18% occurring only once. The clonotype was recovered from a male donor aged 5 to 30 with ankylosing spondylitis or in good health (not recorded which). The sequenced material came from blood, either unsorted or a sorted T cell fraction (not recorded which). The rearrangement uses TRBV9 and TRBJ2-7; TRBD2 matches at 13 bases. The CDR3 loop reads CASSGGLAGYEQYF. The CDR3 DNA is TGTGCCAGCAGCGGGGGACTAGCGGGGTACGAGCAGTACTTC.